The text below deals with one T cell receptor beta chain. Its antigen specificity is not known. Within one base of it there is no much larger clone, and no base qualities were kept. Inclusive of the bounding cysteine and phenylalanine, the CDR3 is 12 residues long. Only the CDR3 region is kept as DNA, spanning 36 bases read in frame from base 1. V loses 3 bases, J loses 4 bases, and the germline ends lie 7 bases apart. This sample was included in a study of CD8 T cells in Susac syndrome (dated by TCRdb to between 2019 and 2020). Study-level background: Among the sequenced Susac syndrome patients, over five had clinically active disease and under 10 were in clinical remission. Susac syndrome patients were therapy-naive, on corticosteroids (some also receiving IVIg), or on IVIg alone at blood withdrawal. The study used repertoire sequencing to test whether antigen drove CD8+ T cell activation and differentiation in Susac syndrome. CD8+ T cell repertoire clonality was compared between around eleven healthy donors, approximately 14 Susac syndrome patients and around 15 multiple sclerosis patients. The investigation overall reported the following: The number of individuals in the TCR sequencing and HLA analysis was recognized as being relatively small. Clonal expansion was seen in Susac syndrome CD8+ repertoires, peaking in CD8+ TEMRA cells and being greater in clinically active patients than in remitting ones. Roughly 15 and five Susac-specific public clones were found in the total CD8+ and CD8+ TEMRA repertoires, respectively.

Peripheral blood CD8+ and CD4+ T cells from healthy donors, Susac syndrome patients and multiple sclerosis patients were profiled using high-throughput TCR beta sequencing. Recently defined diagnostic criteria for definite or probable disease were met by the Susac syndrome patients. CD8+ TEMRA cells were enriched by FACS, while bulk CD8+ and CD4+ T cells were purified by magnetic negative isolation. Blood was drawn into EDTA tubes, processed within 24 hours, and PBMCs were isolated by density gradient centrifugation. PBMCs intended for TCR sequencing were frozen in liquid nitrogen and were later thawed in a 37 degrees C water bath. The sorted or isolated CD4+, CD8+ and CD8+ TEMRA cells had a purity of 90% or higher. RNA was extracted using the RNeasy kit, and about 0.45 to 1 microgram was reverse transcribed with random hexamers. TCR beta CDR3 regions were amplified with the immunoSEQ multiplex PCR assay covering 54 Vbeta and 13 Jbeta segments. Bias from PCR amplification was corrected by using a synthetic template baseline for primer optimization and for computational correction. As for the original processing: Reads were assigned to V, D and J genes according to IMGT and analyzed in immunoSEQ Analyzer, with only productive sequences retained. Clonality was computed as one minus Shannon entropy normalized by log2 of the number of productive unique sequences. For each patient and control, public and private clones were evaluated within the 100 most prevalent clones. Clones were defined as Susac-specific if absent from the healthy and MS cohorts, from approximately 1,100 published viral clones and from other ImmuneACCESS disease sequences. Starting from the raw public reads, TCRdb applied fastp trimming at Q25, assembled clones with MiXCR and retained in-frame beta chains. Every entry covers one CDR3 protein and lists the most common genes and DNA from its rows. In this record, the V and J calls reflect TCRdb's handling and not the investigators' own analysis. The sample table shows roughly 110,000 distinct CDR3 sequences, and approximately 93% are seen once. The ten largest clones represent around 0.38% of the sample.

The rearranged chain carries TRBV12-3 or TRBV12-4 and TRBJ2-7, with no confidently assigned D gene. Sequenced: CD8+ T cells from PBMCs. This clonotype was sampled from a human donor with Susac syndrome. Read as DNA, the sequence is TGTGCCAGCAGTTTCGGCCTTTACGAGCAGTACTTC. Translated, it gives CASSFGLYEQYF.